Reported below is one TCR beta chain. Individuals aged roughly 18 to 100 years were recruited from fewer than 30 US areas. Donors of Cohort 3 who recovered were those that had two negative PCRs, clearance, or symptom resolution. V dropped 9 bases and J dropped 6; count of bases not matched to a gene: 6. Germline V gene sequence: CDR1 KGHDR, CDR2 SFDVKD. CDR3 length: 13 residues. In the source study's methods: For nucleated cells, counts were estimated from reference gene primer amplification. Only in-frame clones appear in the TCRdb table, and some are missing; sequencing was by immunoSEQ multiplex PCR. That table gives V, J and clone size, and the DNA gave D and trimming. This table holds roughly 290,000 clones, 80% to 90% found once. This specimen belongs to a study of blood T cell repertoires in COVID-19. Study as a whole: PBMCs, B-cell-depleted T cells, or T cells provided the cDNA or gDNA that made up the material.

Sequenced sample: PBMCs or T cells enriched from blood (not recorded which). The sequence came from a woman in her twenties or thirties who had recovered from COVID-19. This rearrangement joins TRBV24-1 to TRBJ1-5, with 8 bases aligning to TRBD1. The CDR3 reads CATGQGASQPQHF. The CDR3 DNA follows: TGTGCCACCGGCCAGGGGGCGAGTCAGCCCCAGCATTTT.